One sample yielded the 9 T cell receptor beta chains listed below, sequenced in a study of T cell repertoires in cytomegalovirus infection. A single record per CDR3 protein comes from TCRdb applying MiXCR to the reads. The sample records about 530,000 distinct CDR3 sequences, approximately 25% being singletons. The source material was PBMCs. The receptor set was obtained from a human donor in good health (CMV status not recorded). Some clones in this sample may be carry-over from other donors' samples.

This clonotype occurred a few times. The chain has TRBV20-1 and TRBJ1-1; D is unresolved. The CDR3 spans 15 residues. V was cut by 3 bases and J by 1 base, with 15 bases left in between. Per germline, CDR1 DFQATT and CDR2 SNEGSKA (reference sequence). In DNA form, the CDR3 reads TGCAGTGCTAGGGCCTTGTACAGTGGGAACACTGAAGCTTTCTTT. Protein sequence: CSARALYSGNTEAFF.

The CDR3: CASSQAQQGSYNEQFF. CDR3 sequence (DNA): TGCGCCAGCAGCCAAGCCCAACAGGGGAGCTACAATGAGCAGTTCTTC. The genes are TRBV4-1 and TRBJ2-1; 7 nucleotides line up with TRBD1. CDR1 and CDR2 (germline): MGHRA, YSYEKL. V trimming: 1 base; J trimming: 3 bases; junction bases outside the gene matches: 6. This CDR3 has 16 residues.

This clonotype was counted ten times or more. CDR3 bases: TGTGCCAGCACTCTAAACATTGGGGTCGTAAACACTGAAGCTTTCTTT. This encodes CASTLNIGVVNTEAFF. The chain couples TRBV7-2 to TRBJ1-1, with D hard to call. This CDR3 spans 16 amino acids. Trimming took 7 bases from V and 2 from J, leaving 20 bases between them. Per germline, CDR1 SGHTA and CDR2 FQGNSA.

Regarding this clonotype: The junction departs from germline at one end; a sequencing error may be responsible. The CDR3 region is CVSRLAGVVTGELFF. CDR3 nucleotides: TGTGTCAGCAGACTAGCGGGAGTGGTGACCGGGGAGCTGTTTTTT. The chain combines TRBV7-3 with TRBJ2-2; 12 bases are a match to TRBD2. This CDR3 has 15 residues. The germline V gene has CDR1 SGHTA and CDR2 FQGTGA.

This clonotype was found many times. DNA of the CDR3: TGTGCCAGCAGCGACAGGACCCGCAGCTCCTACAATGAGCAGTTCTTC. Translating it yields CASSDRTRSSYNEQFF. The chain is built from TRBV7-2 and TRBJ2-1; TRBD1 is a possible D gene (6 bases). The V and J ends lost 5 bases and 0 bases respectively, with 14 bases between them. Germline V gene sequence: CDR1 SGHTA, CDR2 FQGNSA. The CDR3 loop spans 16 amino acids.

The CDR3: CSASRGGLAGGEQYF. The CDR3 coding sequence is TGCAGTGCTTCACGAGGAGGACTAGCGGGAGGAGAGCAGTACTTC. The V gene is TRBV20-1, the J gene TRBJ2-7; 14 bases fit TRBD2. The CDR3 contains 15 residues. Unmatched junction bases numbered 10, after V lost 5 bases and J lost 7 bases. The V gene's germline CDR1 is DFQATT and CDR2 SNEGSKA (reference sequence).

The rearrangement uses TRBV4-2 and TRBJ2-1; D is unclear. Trimming took 0 bases from V and 2 from J, leaving 8 bases between them. This CDR3 region has 15 residues. Per the germline V gene, CDR1 is LGHNA and CDR2 is YNFKEQ. The CDR3 region is CASSQERQAYNEQFF. CDR3 bases: TGTGCCAGCAGCCAAGAGCGTCAGGCCTACAATGAGCAGTTCTTC.

This clonotype was seen only a few times. The chain carries TRBV12-3 or TRBV12-4 and TRBJ2-2; D is undetermined. Trimming pared 7 bases from V and 6 bases from J, leaving 12 bases between. This CDR3 is built from 13 residues. The CDR3 here is CASTLVIAGELFF. Here the CDR3 DNA reads TGTGCCAGCACCCTAGTGATCGCCGGGGAGCTGTTTTTT.

This chain links TRBV10-3 with TRBJ2-3, with TRBD2 matching 7 bases. J was trimmed by 6 bases and V by 6 bases; bases with no gene match: 3. From germline, CDR1 is ENHRY and CDR2 SYGVKD. CDR3 size: 12 residues. CDR3 DNA: TGTGCCATCAGCGGGGACTATGATACGCAGTATTTT. Amino acid sequence: CAISGDYDTQYF.